Sequencing of this T cell receptor beta chain was carried out in a study of blood T cell repertoires in COVID-19. Study in general: Acute-phase and convalescent COVID-19 samples originated in the United States, Italy and Spain. Nucleic acid was either cDNA or gDNA, and it came from T cells, B-cell-depleted T cells, or PBMCs.

With V trimmed by 6 bases and J by 3 bases, 8 bases remained unmatched. The CDR3 extends over 15 amino acids. Germline V CDR1 and CDR2: MNHEY, SMNVEV (reference sequence). Authors' methods: Amplification from reference gene primers served as the basis for estimated nucleated cell counts. Libraries were prepared by immunoSEQ multiplex PCR; TCRdb keeps only in-frame clonotypes and omits some of them. The DNA was the basis for D and trimming; V, J and clone size are from that table. The profile shows about 330,000 clones, around 83% of them singletons. The source material was peripheral blood. The rearrangement uses TRBV27 and TRBJ1-1, with 9 bases lining up with TRBD1. This clonotype was obtained from a woman aged 50 to 60 with acute or convalescent COVID-19. This CDR3 reads CASRNDRGRDTEAFF. The CDR3 nucleotides are TGTGCCAGCAGGAACGACAGGGGGAGGGACACTGAAGCTTTCTTT.